This T cell receptor (beta chain) was profiled in a study of PD-1 blockade in classical Hodgkin lymphoma. CDR1 and CDR2 (germline): MDHEN, SYDVKM. Trimming removed 3 bases at V and 8 bases at J, with 4 bases between. CDR3 length: 11 amino acids. All trial patients relapsed after autologous stem cell transplantation. Clones were read by immunoSEQ multiplex PCR, and TCRdb kept only the in-frame ones, dropping some. Among some 100,000 clones, roughly 92% were seen once, and the ten largest hold roughly 2.8%. This chain joins TRBV28 and TRBJ1-4; D ambiguous. Sequencing was performed on peripheral blood mononuclear cells (PBMCs), taken at baseline. The TCR sequence derives from a human donor with classical Hodgkin lymphoma. In DNA form, the CDR3 reads TGTGCCAGCAGTTTGAAAGAAAAACTGTTTTTT. Translating gives CASSLKEKLFF.